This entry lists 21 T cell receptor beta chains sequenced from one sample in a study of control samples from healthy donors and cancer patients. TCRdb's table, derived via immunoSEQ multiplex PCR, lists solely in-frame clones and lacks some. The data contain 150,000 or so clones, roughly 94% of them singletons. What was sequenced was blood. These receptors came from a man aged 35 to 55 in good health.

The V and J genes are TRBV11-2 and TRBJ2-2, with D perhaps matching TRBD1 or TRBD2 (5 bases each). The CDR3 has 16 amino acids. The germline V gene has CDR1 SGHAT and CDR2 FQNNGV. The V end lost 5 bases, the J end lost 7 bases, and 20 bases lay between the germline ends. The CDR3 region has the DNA TGTGCCAGCAGCCTTTCGACCCCCGGGGCAGGCGGGGAGCTGTTTTTT. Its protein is CASSLSTPGAGGELFF.

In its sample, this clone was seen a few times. The CDR3 DNA follows: TGTGCCAGCAGCTTAGCGCGGGGGTTAAAGGAGACCCAGTACTTC. Its protein is CASSLARGLKETQYF. This chain connects TRBV7-6 to TRBJ2-5, with 7 nucleotides matching TRBD2. This CDR3 region has 15 residues. Looked up from germline, CDR1 is SGHVS and CDR2 is FNYEAQ. V lost 0 bases to trimming and J lost 5 bases; unmatched junction nucleotides: 6.

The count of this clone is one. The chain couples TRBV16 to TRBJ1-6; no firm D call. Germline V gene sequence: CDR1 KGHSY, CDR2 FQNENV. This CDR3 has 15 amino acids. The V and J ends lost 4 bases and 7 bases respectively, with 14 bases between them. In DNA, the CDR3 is TGTGCCAGCAGCCCCCAACGGCCCGAAAATTCACCCCTCCACTTT. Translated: CASSPQRPENSPLHF.

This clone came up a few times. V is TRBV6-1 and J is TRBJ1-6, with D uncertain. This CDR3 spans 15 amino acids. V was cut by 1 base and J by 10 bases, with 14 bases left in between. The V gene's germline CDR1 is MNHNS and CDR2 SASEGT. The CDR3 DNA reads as TGTGCCAGCAGTGAAGAAGGACCGCCGAGCTCACCCCTCCACTTT. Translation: CASSEEGPPSSPLHF.

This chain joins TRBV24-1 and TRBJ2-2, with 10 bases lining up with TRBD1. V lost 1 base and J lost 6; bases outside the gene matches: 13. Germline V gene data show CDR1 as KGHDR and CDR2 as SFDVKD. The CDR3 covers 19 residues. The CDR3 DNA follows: TGTGCCACCAGTGATTTAGGCCTTCAGGACAGGGGGGTCCCCGGGGAGCTGTTTTTT. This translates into CATSDLGLQDRGVPGELFF.

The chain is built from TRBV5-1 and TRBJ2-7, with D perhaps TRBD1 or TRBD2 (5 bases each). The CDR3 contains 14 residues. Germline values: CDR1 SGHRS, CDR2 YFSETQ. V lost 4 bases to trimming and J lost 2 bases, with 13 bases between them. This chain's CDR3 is CASSPRDRTYEQYF. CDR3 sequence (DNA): TGCGCCAGCAGCCCCCGGGACCGAACCTACGAGCAGTACTTC. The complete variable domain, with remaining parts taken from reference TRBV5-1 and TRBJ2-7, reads KAGVTQTPRYLIKTRGQQVTLSCSPISGHRSVSWYQQTPGQGLQFLFEYFSETQRNKGNFPGRFSGRQFSNSRSEMNVSTLELGDSALYLCASSPRDRTYEQYFGPGTRLTVT.

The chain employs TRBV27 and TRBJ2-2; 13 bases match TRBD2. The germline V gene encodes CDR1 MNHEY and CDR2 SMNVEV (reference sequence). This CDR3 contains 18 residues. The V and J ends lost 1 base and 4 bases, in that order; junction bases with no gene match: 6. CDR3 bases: TGTGCCAGCAGTTTATACGGGGGACTAGCGGGATCCACCGGGGAGCTGTTTTTT. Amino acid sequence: CASSLYGGLAGSTGELFF.

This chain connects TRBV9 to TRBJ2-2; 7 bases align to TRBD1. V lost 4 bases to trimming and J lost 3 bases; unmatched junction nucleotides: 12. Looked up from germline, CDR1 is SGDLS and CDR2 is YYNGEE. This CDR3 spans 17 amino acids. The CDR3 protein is CASSQTTGAGDTGELFF. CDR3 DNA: TGTGCCAGCAGCCAGACCACAGGGGCCGGGGACACCGGGGAGCTGTTTTTT.

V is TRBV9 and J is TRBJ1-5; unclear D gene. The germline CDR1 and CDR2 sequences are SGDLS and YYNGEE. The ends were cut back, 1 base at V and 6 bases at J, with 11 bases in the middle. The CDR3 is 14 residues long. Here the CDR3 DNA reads TGTGCCAGCAGCGTATGGGAATTCGGTCAGCCCCAGCATTTT. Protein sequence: CASSVWEFGQPQHF.

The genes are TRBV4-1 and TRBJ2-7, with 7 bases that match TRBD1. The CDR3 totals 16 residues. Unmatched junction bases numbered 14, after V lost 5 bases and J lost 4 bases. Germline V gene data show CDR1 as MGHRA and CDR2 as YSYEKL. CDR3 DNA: TGCGCCAGCAGCTACCGGACAGGACGAATTCCTTACGAGCAGTACTTC. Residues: CASSYRTGRIPYEQYF.

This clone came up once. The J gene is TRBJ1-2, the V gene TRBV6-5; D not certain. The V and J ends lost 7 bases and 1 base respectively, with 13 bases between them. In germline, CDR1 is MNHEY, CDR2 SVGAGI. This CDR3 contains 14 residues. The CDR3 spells CASTPGAVNYGYTF. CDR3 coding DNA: TGTGCCAGCACTCCGGGAGCGGTTAACTATGGCTACACCTTC.

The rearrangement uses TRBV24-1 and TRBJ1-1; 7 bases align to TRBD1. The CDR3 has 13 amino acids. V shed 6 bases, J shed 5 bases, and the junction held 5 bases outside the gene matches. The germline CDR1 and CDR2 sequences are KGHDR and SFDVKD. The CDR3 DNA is TGTGCCACCAGTTCGCAGGGGGAAACTGAAGCTTTCTTT. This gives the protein CATSSQGETEAFF.

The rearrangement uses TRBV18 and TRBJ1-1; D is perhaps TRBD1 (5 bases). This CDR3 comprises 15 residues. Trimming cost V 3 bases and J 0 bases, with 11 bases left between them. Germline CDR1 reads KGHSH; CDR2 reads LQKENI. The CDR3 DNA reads TGTGCCAGCTCACCCAAGGCGGGGGTGAACACTGAAGCTTTCTTT. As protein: CASSPKAGVNTEAFF.

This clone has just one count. DNA of the CDR3: TGCGCCAGCAGCCAAGAGGGGACGCCAACTAATGAAAAACTGTTTTTT. Translation: CASSQEGTPTNEKLFF. The chain recombines TRBV4-1 with TRBJ1-4, with a tentative D call TRBD1 (5 bases). The V end was cut by 0 bases, the J end by 0 bases, with 8 bases between. There are 16 residues in the CDR3. Per germline, CDR1 MGHRA and CDR2 YSYEKL.

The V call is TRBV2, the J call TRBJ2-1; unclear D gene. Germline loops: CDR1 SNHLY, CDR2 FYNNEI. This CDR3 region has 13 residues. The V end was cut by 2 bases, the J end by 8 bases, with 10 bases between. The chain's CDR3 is CASSETDNHEQFF. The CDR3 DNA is TGTGCCAGCAGTGAAACCGACAACCATGAGCAGTTCTTC.

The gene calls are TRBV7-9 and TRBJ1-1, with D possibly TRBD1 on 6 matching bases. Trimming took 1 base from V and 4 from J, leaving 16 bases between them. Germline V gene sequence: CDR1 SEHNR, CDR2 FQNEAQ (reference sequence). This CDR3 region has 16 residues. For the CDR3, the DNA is TGTGCCAGCAGCTTAGATTCTCGGGGAGGGGGCACTGAAGCTTTCTTT. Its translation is CASSLDSRGGGTEAFF.

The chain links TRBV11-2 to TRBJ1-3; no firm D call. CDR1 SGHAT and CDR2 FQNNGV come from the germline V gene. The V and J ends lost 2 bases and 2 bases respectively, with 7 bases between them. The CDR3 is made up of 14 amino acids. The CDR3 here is CASSLHGAGNTIYF. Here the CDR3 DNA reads TGTGCCAGCAGCTTACACGGGGCTGGAAACACCATATATTTT.

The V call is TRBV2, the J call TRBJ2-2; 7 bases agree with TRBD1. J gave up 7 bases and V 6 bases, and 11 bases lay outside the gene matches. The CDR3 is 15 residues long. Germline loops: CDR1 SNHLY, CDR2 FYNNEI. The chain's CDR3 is CASRLEKGASGELFF. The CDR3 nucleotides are TGTGCCAGCAGGCTAGAGAAGGGGGCAAGCGGGGAGCTGTTTTTT.

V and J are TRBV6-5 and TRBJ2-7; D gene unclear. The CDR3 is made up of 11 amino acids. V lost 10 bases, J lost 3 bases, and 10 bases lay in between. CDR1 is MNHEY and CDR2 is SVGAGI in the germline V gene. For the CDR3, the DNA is TGTGCCACTAAGCCGATCTACGAGCAGTACTTC. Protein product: CATKPIYEQYF.

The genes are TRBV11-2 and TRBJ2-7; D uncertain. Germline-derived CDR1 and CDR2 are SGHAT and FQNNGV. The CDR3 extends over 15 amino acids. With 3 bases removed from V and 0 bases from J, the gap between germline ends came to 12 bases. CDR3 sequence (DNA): TGTGCCAGCAGCTTGCGGCAGTCCGCCTCCTACGAGCAGTACTTC. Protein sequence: CASSLRQSASYEQYF.

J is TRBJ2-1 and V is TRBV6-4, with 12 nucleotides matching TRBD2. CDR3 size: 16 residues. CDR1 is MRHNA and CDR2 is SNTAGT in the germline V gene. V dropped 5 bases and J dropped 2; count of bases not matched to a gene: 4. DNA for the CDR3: TGTGCCAGCAGTTTTAGGACTAGCGGGACCTACAATGAGCAGTTCTTC. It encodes CASSFRTSGTYNEQFF.